This T cell receptor (beta chain) originates from a study of T cells after yellow fever vaccination. This clonotype was seen more than once but under ten times. What it binds is unknown. The CDR3 has 15 residues. Per the germline V gene, CDR1 is LGHDT and CDR2 is YNNKEL (reference sequence). V was trimmed by 0 bases and J by 2 bases, leaving 10 bases between them. General study results and limits: A weaker but faster secondary response was observed, peaking on day 5 versus 15. The CD4 and CD8 compartments had a small share of their clonotypes in common.

The 5'RACE template-switching step produced TCR cDNA and added a universal primer site and UMIs. MiXCR, applied by TCRdb to the 5' RACE reads, yields one record per CDR3 protein. This sample carries 250,000 to 300,000 distinct CDR3 sequences, 13% of them seen once, and the ten largest clones take 0.45% to 0.65%. The material was CD4+ T cells sorted from PBMCs, obtained 45 days after the yellow fever booster vaccination. This chain connects TRBV3-1 to TRBJ1-2; D remains unclear. This clonotype was obtained from a young man who received the YFV17D yellow fever vaccine. The CDR3 region is CASSQDRIQNYGYTF. CDR3 nucleotide sequence: TGTGCCAGCAGCCAAGATCGGATACAGAACTATGGCTACACCTTC.